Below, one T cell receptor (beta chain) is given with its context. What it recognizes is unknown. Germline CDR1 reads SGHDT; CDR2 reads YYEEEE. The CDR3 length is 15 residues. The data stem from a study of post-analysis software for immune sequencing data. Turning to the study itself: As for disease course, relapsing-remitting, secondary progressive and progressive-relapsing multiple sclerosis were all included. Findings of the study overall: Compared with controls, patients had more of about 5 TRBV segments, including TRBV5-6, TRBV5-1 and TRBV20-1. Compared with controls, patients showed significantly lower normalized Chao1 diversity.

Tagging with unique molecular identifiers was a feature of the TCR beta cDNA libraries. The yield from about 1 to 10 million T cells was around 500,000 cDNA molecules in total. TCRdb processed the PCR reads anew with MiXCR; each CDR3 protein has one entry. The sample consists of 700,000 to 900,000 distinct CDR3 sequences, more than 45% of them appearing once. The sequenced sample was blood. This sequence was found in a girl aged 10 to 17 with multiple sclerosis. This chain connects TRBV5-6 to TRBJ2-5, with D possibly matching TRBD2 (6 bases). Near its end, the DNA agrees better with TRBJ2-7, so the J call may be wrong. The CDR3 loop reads CASSGASRGFYEQYF. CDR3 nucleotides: TGTGCCAGCAGCGGGGCTTCGCGGGGTTTCTACGAGCAGTACTTC.